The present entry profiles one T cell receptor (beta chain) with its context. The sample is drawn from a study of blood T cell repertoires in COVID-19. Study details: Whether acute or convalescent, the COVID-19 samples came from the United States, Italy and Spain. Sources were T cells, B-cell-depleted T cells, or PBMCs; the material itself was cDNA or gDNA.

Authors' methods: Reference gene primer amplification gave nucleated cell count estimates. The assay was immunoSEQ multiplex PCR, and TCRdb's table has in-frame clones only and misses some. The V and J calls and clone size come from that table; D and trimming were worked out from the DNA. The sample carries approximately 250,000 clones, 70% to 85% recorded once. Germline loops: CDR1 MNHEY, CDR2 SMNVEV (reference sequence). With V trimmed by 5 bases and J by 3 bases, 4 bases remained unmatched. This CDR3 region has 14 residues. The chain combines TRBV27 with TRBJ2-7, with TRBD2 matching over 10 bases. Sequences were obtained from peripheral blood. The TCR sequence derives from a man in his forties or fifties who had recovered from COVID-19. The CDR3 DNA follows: TGTGCCAGCAGTCCGGGACTAGCGAACTACGAGCAGTACTTC. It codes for CASSPGLANYEQYF.